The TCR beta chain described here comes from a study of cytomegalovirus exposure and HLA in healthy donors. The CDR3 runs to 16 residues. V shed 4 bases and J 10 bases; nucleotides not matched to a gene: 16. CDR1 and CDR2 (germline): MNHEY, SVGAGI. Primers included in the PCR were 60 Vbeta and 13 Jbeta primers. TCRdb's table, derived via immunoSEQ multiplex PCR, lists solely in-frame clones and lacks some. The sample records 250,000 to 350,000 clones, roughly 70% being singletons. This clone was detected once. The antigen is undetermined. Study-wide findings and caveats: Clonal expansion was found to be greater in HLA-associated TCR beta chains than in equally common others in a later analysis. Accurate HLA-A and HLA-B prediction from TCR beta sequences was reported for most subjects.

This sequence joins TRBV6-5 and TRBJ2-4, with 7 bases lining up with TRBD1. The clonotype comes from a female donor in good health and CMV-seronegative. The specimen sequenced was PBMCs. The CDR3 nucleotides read TGTGCCAGCAGTTCAATATACAGGACAGGTTCGGTTATTCAGTACTTC. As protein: CASSSIYRTGSVIQYF.